This T cell receptor beta chain is from a study of blood T cell repertoires in COVID-19. About the study: The United States, Italy and Spain were the sources of the acute and convalescent COVID-19 samples. Nucleic acid was either cDNA or gDNA, and it came from T cells, B-cell-depleted T cells, or PBMCs.

In germline, CDR1 is MNHNY, CDR2 SVGAGI (reference sequence). V lost 6 bases and J 4 bases, leaving 9 bases between the germline ends. The CDR3 runs to 13 residues. In the original workflow: Estimated nucleated cell counts came from reference gene primer amplification. Method: immunoSEQ multiplex PCR; TCRdb's copy keeps in-frame clones and lacks some. That table is the source of V, J and clone size, and D and trimming were worked out from the DNA. The sample shows about 88,000 clones, about 85% of them seen only once. The chain joins TRBV6-6 to TRBJ2-2; a possible D gene is TRBD1 (5 bases). Input material: peripheral blood. This TCR was recovered from a male donor with acute or convalescent COVID-19. CDR3 nucleotides: TGTGCCAGCAGCCCAGGGTTCACCGGGGAGCTGTTTTTT. Its translation: CASSPGFTGELFF.